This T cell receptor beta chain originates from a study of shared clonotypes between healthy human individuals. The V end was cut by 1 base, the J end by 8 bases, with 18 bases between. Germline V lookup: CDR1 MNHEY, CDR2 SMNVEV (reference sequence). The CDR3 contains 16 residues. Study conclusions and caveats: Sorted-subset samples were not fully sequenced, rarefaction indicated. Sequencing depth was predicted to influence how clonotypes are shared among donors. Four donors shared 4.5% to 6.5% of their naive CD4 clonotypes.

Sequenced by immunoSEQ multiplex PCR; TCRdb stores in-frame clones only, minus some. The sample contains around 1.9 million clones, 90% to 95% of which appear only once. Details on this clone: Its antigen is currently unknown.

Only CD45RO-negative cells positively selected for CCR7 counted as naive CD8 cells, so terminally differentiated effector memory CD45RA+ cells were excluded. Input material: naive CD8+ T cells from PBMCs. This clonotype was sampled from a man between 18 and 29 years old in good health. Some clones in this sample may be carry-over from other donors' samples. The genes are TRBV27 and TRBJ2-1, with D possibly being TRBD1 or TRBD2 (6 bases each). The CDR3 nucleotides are TGTGCCAGCAGTTTATATCCCCCGGGGGCCTCGGATGAGCAGTTCTTC. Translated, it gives CASSLYPPGASDEQFF.